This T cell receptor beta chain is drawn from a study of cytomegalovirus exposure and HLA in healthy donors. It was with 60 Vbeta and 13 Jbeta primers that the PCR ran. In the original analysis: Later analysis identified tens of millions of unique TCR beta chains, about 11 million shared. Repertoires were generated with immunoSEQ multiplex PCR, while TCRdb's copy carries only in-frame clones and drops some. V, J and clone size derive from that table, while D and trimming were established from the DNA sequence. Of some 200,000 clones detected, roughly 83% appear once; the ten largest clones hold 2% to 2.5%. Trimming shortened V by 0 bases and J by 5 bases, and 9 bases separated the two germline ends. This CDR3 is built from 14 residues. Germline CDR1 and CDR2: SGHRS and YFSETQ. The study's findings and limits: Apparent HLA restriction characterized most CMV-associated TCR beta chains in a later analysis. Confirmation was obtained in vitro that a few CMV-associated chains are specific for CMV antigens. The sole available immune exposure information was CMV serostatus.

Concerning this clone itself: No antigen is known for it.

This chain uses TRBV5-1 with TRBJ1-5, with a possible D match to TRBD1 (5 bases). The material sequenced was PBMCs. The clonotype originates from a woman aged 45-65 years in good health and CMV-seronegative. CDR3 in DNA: TGCGCCAGCAGCTTGGAAACAGGAGATCAGCCCCAGCATTTT. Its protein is CASSLETGDQPQHF.